These 25 T cell receptor beta chains were sequenced from one sample in a study of Ad26.COV2.S vaccination and SARS-CoV-2 variants. Noted treatment: about 20 received Ad26.COV2.S at low or high dose, single or two shots; 5 received placebo; per-sample allocation not given. On day 63 after the first injection, vaccine and placebo recipients gave samples. Libraries were prepared by immunoSEQ multiplex PCR; TCRdb keeps only in-frame clonotypes and omits some of them. The table has more than 300,000 clones, more than 85% seen once. The sequencing here drew on peripheral blood, taken in a trial of Ad26.COV2.S vaccine versus placebo. The receptors were sampled from a person aged 18-65 years who received the Ad26.COV2.S COVID-19 vaccine or a placebo.

V and J are TRBV12-3 or TRBV12-4 and TRBJ2-1; 9 bases are a match to TRBD2. V was clipped by 6 bases and J by 13 bases; unmatched bases: 7. The length of the CDR3 is 12 residues. CDR3 residues: CASSPVGTSQFF. For the CDR3, the DNA is TGTGCCAGCAGCCCCGTTGGGACTAGCCAGTTCTTC.

The chain uses TRBV28 and TRBJ2-1; D is undetermined. This CDR3 spans 14 amino acids. V was cut by 3 bases and J by 7 bases, with 13 bases left in between. CDR1 and CDR2 from the germline V gene are MDHEN and SYDVKM. In DNA, the CDR3 is TGTGCCAGCAGTTTGTCAGGCGTCAAGAATGAGCAGTTCTTC. Its protein is CASSLSGVKNEQFF.

This rearrangement joins TRBV4-1 to TRBJ2-3, with TRBD1 matching 11 bases. Germline-derived CDR1 and CDR2 are MGHRA and YSYEKL. The CDR3 totals 15 residues. V lost 4 bases and J lost 3; bases outside the gene matches: 3. The CDR3 region is CASSRDRGGTDTQYF. Written as DNA, the CDR3 is TGCGCCAGCAGCCGGGACAGGGGGGGAACAGATACGCAGTATTTT.

This rearrangement joins TRBV14 to TRBJ2-3; D is unresolved. CDR1 and CDR2 (germline): SGHDN, FVKESK. V lost 1 base, J lost 2 bases, and 4 bases lay in between. This CDR3 comprises 13 residues. CDR3 nucleotides: TGTGCCAGCAGCCAAGCCCCCACAGATACGCAGTATTTT. The encoded protein is CASSQAPTDTQYF. The variable domain in full, with the rest retrieved from reference TRBV14 and TRBJ2-3, is EAGVTQFPSHSVIEKGQTVTLRCDPISGHDNLYWYRRVMGKEIKFLLHFVKESKQDESGMPNNRFLAERTGGTYSTLKVQPAELEDSGVYFCASSQAPTDTQYFGPGTRLTVL.

The rearrangement uses TRBV2 and TRBJ1-2; no clear D. The V end lost 7 bases, the J end lost 6 bases, and 15 bases lay between the germline ends. The CDR3 runs to 13 residues. The germline CDR1 and CDR2 sequences are SNHLY and FYNNEI. The DNA for the CDR3 is TGTGCCAGCACTAGGACCGAGCTGGATGGCTACACCTTC. As protein: CASTRTELDGYTF. Full variable domain (remainder filled in from reference TRBV2 and TRBJ1-2): EPEVTQTPSHQVTQMGQEVILRCVPISNHLYFYWYRQILGQKVEFLVSFYNNEISEKSEIFDDQFSVERPDGSNFTLKIRSTKLEDSAMYFCASTRTELDGYTFGSGTRLTVV.

This clone has a single count. The rearrangement links TRBV12-5 to TRBJ2-3; 11 nucleotides match TRBD2. CDR3 length: 16 amino acids. Trimming removed 1 base from V and 3 bases from J; junction bases left unmatched: 3. CDR1 and CDR2 from the germline V gene are LGHNT and FRNRAP. In DNA, the CDR3 is TGTGCTAGTGGTTTGGGGGGACTAGCGGAGACAGATACGCAGTATTTT. Amino acid sequence: CASGLGGLAETDTQYF.

The chain joins TRBV5-1 to TRBJ2-7; either TRBD1 or TRBD2 may supply D (5 bases each). There are 14 residues in the CDR3. V was trimmed by 0 bases and J by 5 bases, leaving 12 bases between them. The germline gives CDR1 SGHRS, CDR2 YFSETQ. The CDR3: CASSLDSLGDEQYF. CDR3 nucleotide sequence: TGCGCCAGCAGCTTGGACAGTTTGGGGGACGAGCAGTACTTC. Full variable domain (missing parts from reference TRBV5-1 and TRBJ2-7): KAGVTQTPRYLIKTRGQQVTLSCSPISGHRSVSWYQQTPGQGLQFLFEYFSETQRNKGNFPGRFSGRQFSNSRSEMNVSTLELGDSALYLCASSLDSLGDEQYFGPGTRLTVT.

CDR3 sequence reads: CASSPGQTAEAFF. CDR3 bases: TGCGCCAGCAGCCCGGGACAGACGGCTGAAGCTTTCTTT. The chain carries TRBV5-1 and TRBJ1-1; TRBD1 aligns across 7 bases. V shed 4 bases and J 6 bases; nucleotides not matched to a gene: 6. The CDR3 is made up of 13 amino acids. The germline V gene has CDR1 SGHRS and CDR2 YFSETQ. The complete variable domain, with remaining parts taken from reference TRBV5-1 and TRBJ1-1, reads KAGVTQTPRYLIKTRGQQVTLSCSPISGHRSVSWYQQTPGQGLQFLFEYFSETQRNKGNFPGRFSGRQFSNSRSEMNVSTLELGDSALYLCASSPGQTAEAFFGQGTRLTVV.

The J gene is TRBJ2-2, the V gene TRBV29-1, with D unclear. This CDR3 is built from 15 residues. In germline, CDR1 is SQVTM, CDR2 ANQGSEA. V lost 6 bases and J lost 2, with 16 bases in between. The CDR3 sequence: CSVRSGSVNTGELFF. CDR3 DNA: TGCAGCGTCCGGTCAGGCTCAGTAAACACCGGGGAGCTGTTTTTT.

The gene calls are TRBV9 and TRBJ1-2, with D possibly TRBD1 on 6 matching bases. There are 14 residues in the CDR3. Between the trimmed V and J ends, which lost 3 bases and 4 bases, there was a span of 13 bases. CDR1 and CDR2 (germline): SGDLS, YYNGEE. The CDR3 protein is CASSGDISPYGYTF. The CDR3, as DNA: TGTGCCAGCAGCGGGGACATATCTCCCTATGGCTACACCTTC.

This rearrangement joins TRBV11-1 to TRBJ1-1, with a possible D match to TRBD1 (5 bases). The V end was cut by 3 bases, the J end by 8 bases, with 13 bases between. There are 13 residues in the CDR3. Germline loops: CDR1 SGHAT, CDR2 FQDESV (reference sequence). CDR3 DNA sequence: TGTGCCAGCAGCTTGGAAGGGGCAGGAGAAGCTTTCTTT. As protein: CASSLEGAGEAFF. The full variable domain, rest sourced from reference TRBV11-1 and TRBJ1-1, is EAEVAQSPRYKITEKSQAVAFWCDPISGHATLYWYRQILGQGPELLVQFQDESVVDDSQLPKDRFSAERLKGVDSTLKIQPAELGDSAMYLCASSLEGAGEAFFGQGTRLTVV.

As regards this clone: This sample includes further DNA sequences coding for the same CDR3. The genes are TRBV5-1 and TRBJ1-5; D is undetermined. Trimming cost V 0 bases and J 4 bases, with 5 bases left between them. Germline CDR1 reads SGHRS; CDR2 reads YFSETQ. This CDR3 has 13 residues. In DNA form, the CDR3 reads TGCGCCAGCAGCTTGGACAGAAATCAGCCCCAGCATTTT. This sequence encodes CASSLDRNQPQHF.

The gene calls are TRBV7-9 and TRBJ2-7; TRBD1 matches 8 bases. This CDR3 spans 16 amino acids. In germline, CDR1 is SEHNR, CDR2 FQNEAQ (reference sequence). Losses at the gene ends were 5 bases for V and 3 bases for J; bases not matched to a gene: 12. The CDR3 nucleotides read TGTGCCAGCAGCCGTAATGACAGGGGAAAGGACTACGAGCAGTACTTC. It translates to CASSRNDRGKDYEQYF.

This clone was seen once. The CDR3 is CATSDTQGGPDTQYF. The CDR3 DNA is TGTGCCACCAGTGATACCCAGGGAGGGCCAGATACGCAGTATTTT. This chain joins TRBV24-1 and TRBJ2-3, with 7 bases matching TRBD2. CDR3 length equals 15 residues. J gave up 4 bases and V 3 bases, and 6 bases lay outside the gene matches. The germline V gene encodes CDR1 KGHDR and CDR2 SFDVKD.

The CDR3: CASSLGPPGGVNTEAFF. Written as DNA, the CDR3 is TGTGCCAGCAGCTTAGGTCCCCCAGGGGGCGTGAACACTGAAGCTTTCTTT. The chain carries TRBV5-6 and TRBJ1-1; 8 bases agree with TRBD1. The CDR3 extends over 17 amino acids. From germline, CDR1 is SGHDT and CDR2 YYEEEE. Unmatched junction bases numbered 9, after V lost 2 bases and J lost 0 bases.

The rearrangement links TRBV7-3 to TRBJ2-2, with D maybe TRBD1 (6 bases). Germline lookup yields CDR1 SGHTA and CDR2 FQGTGA. The CDR3 runs to 16 residues. V was shortened by 5 bases and J by 5 bases, with 18 bases between the two germline ends. The CDR3 DNA follows: TGTGCCAGCAGCCCACAGACAGGACATCCAACCGGGGAGCTGTTTTTT. Its protein product is CASSPQTGHPTGELFF.

This clone was counted ten times or more. The chain links TRBV29-1 to TRBJ1-3, with TRBD1 as a possible D gene (6 bases). With 4 bases removed from V and 2 bases from J, the gap between germline ends came to 6 bases. Germline lookup yields CDR1 SQVTM and CDR2 ANQGSEA. The CDR3 runs 12 residues. CDR3: CSVGTAGNTIYF. The DNA of the CDR3 is TGCAGCGTTGGGACAGCTGGAAACACCATATATTTT.

DNA for the CDR3: TGTGCCAGCAGTGGTGACAGGGAACGGGGGTACAATGAGCAGTTCTTC. This encodes CASSGDRERGYNEQFF. This rearrangement joins TRBV2 to TRBJ2-1, with D maybe TRBD1 (7 bases). The V end lost 4 bases, the J end lost 4 bases, and 17 bases lay between the germline ends. In germline, CDR1 is SNHLY, CDR2 FYNNEI. CDR3 length: 16 amino acids.

This chain connects TRBV28 to TRBJ2-1; 7 nucleotides align to TRBD2. Trimming cost V 6 bases and J 2 bases; bases outside gene matches: 13. CDR1 and CDR2 (germline): MDHEN, SYDVKM. The CDR3 sequence is 17 residues long. CDR3 coding DNA: TGTGCCAGCAGCAGACCCGGGCTAGCGGAAACCTACAATGAGCAGTTCTTC. Its protein is CASSRPGLAETYNEQFF. Full variable domain (remainder filled in from reference TRBV28 and TRBJ2-1): DVKVTQSSRYLVKRTGEKVFLECVQDMDHENMFWYRQDPGLGLRLIYFSYDVKMKEKGDIPEGYSVSREKKERFSLILESASTNQTSMYLCASSRPGLAETYNEQFFGPGTRLTVL.

The rearrangement joins TRBV6-5 to TRBJ2-3; D not certain. CDR3 length equals 12 residues. The V gene's germline CDR1 is MNHEY and CDR2 SVGAGI. Trimming stripped 6 bases from V and 4 bases from J, with 8 bases between. CDR3 loop: CASSLNPDTQYF. For the CDR3, the DNA is TGTGCCAGCAGCCTCAACCCAGATACGCAGTATTTT.

The J gene is TRBJ2-7, the V gene TRBV19; D is uncertain. Germline CDR1 reads LNHDA; CDR2 reads SQIVND (reference sequence). V lost 4 bases and J lost 0, with 4 bases in between. The CDR3 sequence is 12 residues long. CDR3: CASSTTSYEQYF. The CDR3 nucleotides read TGTGCCAGTAGTACTACCTCCTACGAGCAGTACTTC.

The chain joins TRBV12-3 or TRBV12-4 to TRBJ2-5; D gene unclear. V lost 1 base to trimming and J lost 1 base, with 4 bases between them. This CDR3 is 13 amino acids long. The CDR3 region is CASSLDSQETQYF. The CDR3 DNA reads as TGTGCCAGCAGTTTAGACAGCCAAGAGACCCAGTACTTC.

V gene TRBV24-1 combines with J gene TRBJ2-5, with D hard to call. CDR1 is KGHDR and CDR2 is SFDVKD in the germline V gene. CDR3 length: 14 amino acids. The ends were cut back, 3 bases at V and 7 bases at J, with 14 bases in the middle. CDR3 nucleotides: TGTGCCACCAGTGATCCGAGGATTCCCGCGACCCAGTACTTC. Encoded protein: CATSDPRIPATQYF.

This chain links TRBV21-1 with TRBJ1-5; the D call TRBD1 from the table was never checked on the DNA. TRBV21-1 is an annotated pseudogene. The CDR3 runs 14 residues. CDR3 amino acids: CASSRPRGDQPQHF. CDR3 coding DNA: TGTGCCAGCAGCAGACCCAGGGGGGATCAGCCCCAGCATTTT.

The chain combines TRBV7-9 with TRBJ2-1; the D call may be TRBD1 or TRBD2 (5 bases each). CDR3 length: 16 residues. Germline assignment: CDR1 SEHNR and CDR2 FQNEAQ (reference sequence). Trimming took off 3 bases at V and 0 bases at J, with 12 bases between the two ends. Here the CDR3 reads CASSLSYGASYNEQFF. As DNA, the CDR3 is TGTGCCAGCAGCTTGTCGTACGGGGCCTCCTACAATGAGCAGTTCTTC.